The rows below give T cell receptor beta chains drawn from one sample of a study of cytomegalovirus exposure and HLA in healthy donors. The table came from immunoSEQ multiplex PCR; TCRdb's copy has only in-frame clones and leaves some out. The table lists some 200,000 clones, over 75% of them singletons. Sequenced material: PBMCs. The receptors originated from a boy between 2 and 10 years old in good health and CMV-seronegative. The CDR3 runs from the conserved cysteine through the conserved F or W. D genes are given only for firm matches. Clone size appears in some rows only: once, few, many, or a class for an expanded clone.

j_gene	v_gene	abundance	d_gene	CDR3aa	CDR3nt
TRBJ1-1	TRBV5-4	-	-	CASTSGGGATEAFF	TGTGCCAGCACCTCCGGTGGGGGGGCAACTGAAGCTTTCTTT
TRBJ2-2	TRBV5-6	-	-	CASSLEGGAWELFF	TGTGCCAGCAGCTTGGAAGGGGGGGCATGGGAGCTGTTTTTT
TRBJ1-2	TRBV11-2	-	-	CASSLGVGRRSWWGYGHTF	TGTGCCAGCAGCTTAGGTGTAGGTAGAAGGTCCTGGTGGGGCTATGGCCACACCTTC
TRBJ2-7	TRBV5-1	-	TRBD2	CASSLEFGTSGGALDEQYF	TGCGCCAGCAGCTTGGAATTTGGGACTAGCGGGGGGGCCTTGGACGAGCAGTACTTC
TRBJ2-3	TRBV7-9	-	TRBD2	CSSSLGERGSSGYTQYF	TGTTCCAGCAGCTTAGGAGAGCGGGGGTCCTCCGGGTATACGCAGTATTTT
TRBJ1-6	TRBV5-4	-	-	CASSGRQESSYNSPLHF	TGTGCCAGCAGCGGAAGACAGGAAAGCTCCTATAATTCACCCCTCCACTTT
TRBJ1-5	TRBV5-5	-	-	CASSPGSGNQPQHF	TGTGCCAGCAGCCCCGGTTCCGGCAATCAGCCCCAGCATTTT
TRBJ1-6	TRBV18	-	TRBD1	CASSPNRGPNSPLHF	TGTGCCAGCTCACCGAACAGGGGCCCCAATTCACCCCTCCACTTT
TRBJ1-5	TRBV7-9	-	TRBD1	CASSTYGTGNQPQHF	TGTGCCAGCAGCACCTACGGGACAGGGAACCAGCCCCAGCATTTT
TRBJ2-3	TRBV7-2	few	TRBD1	CASSFGTGDTQYF	TGTGCCAGCAGCTTCGGGACAGGGGATACGCAGTATTTT
TRBJ1-6	TRBV4-3	-	TRBD1	CASSQDGRGDSPLHF	TGCGCCAGCAGCCAAGACGGCAGGGGGGATTCACCCCTCCACTTT
TRBJ1-5	TRBV4-1	-	TRBD1	CASSLTQGEPNQPQHF	TGCGCCAGCAGCCTTACACAGGGGGAACCCAATCAGCCCCAGCATTTT
TRBJ1-2	TRBV6-6	-	TRBD1	CASSLPGQGGYTF	TGTGCCAGCAGCCTTCCGGGACAGGGAGGCTACACCTTC
TRBJ2-3	TRBV4-1	-	TRBD2	CASSQVGLPTDTQYF	TGCGCCAGCAGCCAAGTGGGACTACCCACAGATACGCAGTATTTT
TRBJ2-2	TRBV4-1	-	-	CASSLPYNSGELFF	TGCGCCAGCAGCCTCCCTTATAATAGCGGGGAGCTGTTTTTT
TRBJ2-5	TRBV2	-	-	CASEGSETQYF	TGTGCCAGCGAGGGCTCGGAGACCCAGTACTTC
TRBJ1-2	TRBV5-6	-	-	CASSLIDRDYGYTF	TGTGCCAGCAGCTTGATCGACAGAGACTATGGCTACACCTTC
TRBJ2-1	TRBV10-3	once	-	CAIAGAGASHSYNEQFF	TGTGCCATCGCTGGGGCAGGGGCTTCCCACTCCTACAATGAGCAGTTCTTC
TRBJ1-2	TRBV19	-	-	CASSTLLGAAGYTF	TGTGCCAGTAGTACGCTCCTGGGGGCAGCTGGCTACACCTTC
TRBJ2-3	TRBV5-4	-	-	CASSLMVRGADTQYF	TGTGCCAGCAGCTTGATGGTCAGGGGGGCAGATACGCAGTATTTT
TRBJ1-4	TRBV4-1	-	-	CASSQEGGTLASRGEEAEKLFF	TGCGCCAGCAGCCAAGAAGGCGGCACTCTGGCCAGCCGCGGCGAGGAAGCTGAAAAACTGTTTTTT
TRBJ2-5	TRBV5-1	-	-	CASSTYGVRETQYF	TGCGCCAGCAGCACTTACGGGGTGAGGGAGACCCAGTACTTC
TRBJ2-3	TRBV5-1	-	TRBD2	CASSLTWGGYTDTQYF	TGCGCCAGCAGCTTGACGTGGGGGGGTTACACAGATACGCAGTATTTT
TRBJ1-5	TRBV6-1	few	TRBD1	CASSEQGVRNQPQHF	TGTGCCAGCAGTGAACAGGGGGTTCGAAATCAGCCCCAGCATTTT
TRBJ2-5	TRBV2	-	TRBD2	CARAGTSGTLQETQYF	TGTGCCAGGGCTGGGACTAGCGGGACCCTACAAGAGACCCAGTACTTC
TRBJ2-7	TRBV7-3	-	TRBD1	CASSLSGTGGEQYF	TGTGCCAGCAGCTTAAGTGGGACAGGGGGCGAGCAGTACTTC
TRBJ2-5	TRBV7-6	-	-	CASSFMSLAQETQYF	TGTGCCAGCAGCTTTATGTCACTAGCTCAAGAGACCCAGTACTTC
TRBJ1-4	TRBV19	-	TRBD1	CASGTGKVRNEKLFF	TGTGCCAGTGGGACAGGGAAAGTAAGGAATGAAAAACTGTTTTTT
TRBJ1-2	TRBV27	-	TRBD1	CASGQPGQSYGYTF	TGTGCCAGCGGCCAACCGGGACAGAGCTATGGCTACACCTTC
TRBJ2-5	TRBV5-5	-	TRBD2	CASSLTTSGEPQETQYF	TGTGCCAGCAGCCTGACGACTAGCGGGGAACCTCAAGAGACCCAGTACTTC
TRBJ1-2	TRBV7-9	once	-	CASSLPTGGGYTF	TGTGCCAGCAGCTTACCCACTGGGGGCGGCTACACCTTC
TRBJ1-2	TRBV7-2	-	-	CASSLEWHYNYGYTF	TGTGCCAGCAGCTTAGAATGGCACTATAACTATGGCTACACCTTC
TRBJ2-2	TRBV2	once	-	CASSLGGLPGGELFF	TGTGCCAGCAGTCTCGGGGGGCTCCCGGGCGGGGAGCTGTTTTTT
TRBJ1-1	TRBV30	-	-	CAWSGAMFAEAFF	TGTGCCTGGAGTGGGGCCATGTTCGCTGAAGCTTTCTTT
TRBJ2-7	TRBV7-2	-	-	CASSLSATSYYEQYF	TGTGCCAGCAGCTTATCGGCGACATCGTACTACGAGCAGTACTTC
TRBJ2-7	TRBV5-3	few	TRBD1	CARSFLAAGRGYEQYF	TGTGCCAGAAGCTTCCTCGCGGCGGGCAGGGGGTACGAGCAGTACTTC
TRBJ1-1	TRBV5-1	-	TRBD1	CASSFTGVSEAFF	TGCGCCAGCAGCTTCACAGGGGTGTCCGAAGCTTTCTTT
TRBJ2-3	TRBV11-2	-	-	CASSLRDSRADTQYF	TGTGCCAGCAGCTTAAGGGACTCACGGGCAGATACGCAGTATTTT
TRBJ2-3	TRBV7-9	-	-	CASTKETAGWVTDTQYF	TGTGCCAGCACGAAAGAGACCGCAGGGTGGGTCACAGATACGCAGTATTTT
TRBJ2-2	TRBV6-5	-	-	CASSYLSGSGELFF	TGTGCCAGCAGTTACTTATCGGGGTCCGGGGAGCTGTTTTTT
TRBJ2-1	TRBV6-5	-	TRBD2	CASSPTLAGLNEQFF	TGTGCCAGCAGTCCCACTCTAGCGGGGCTCAATGAGCAGTTCTTC
TRBJ1-3	TRBV21-1	-	-	CASSLETGVTGNTIYF	TGTGCCAGCAGCCTCGAGACAGGTGTCACTGGAAACACCATATATTTT
TRBJ2-1	TRBV7-9	-	TRBD2	CASSFLPLAGGPVEQFF	TGTGCCAGCAGCTTCCTTCCACTAGCGGGGGGGCCCGTTGAGCAGTTCTTC
TRBJ2-7	TRBV7-9	-	TRBD1	CASSPRDSQNEQYF	TGTGCCAGCAGCCCCCGGGACAGCCAAAACGAGCAGTACTTC
TRBJ1-5	TRBV2	-	-	CASSEGAVDQPQHF	TGTGCCAGCAGTGAAGGGGCAGTTGATCAGCCCCAGCATTTT
TRBJ2-3	TRBV5-6	-	-	CASSLGGRAGALTDTQYF	TGTGCCAGCAGCTTGGGGGGGCGCGCGGGGGCCCTCACAGATACGCAGTATTTT
TRBJ1-2	TRBV4-1	-	TRBD1	CASRGTGVGYTF	TGCGCCAGCAGGGGGACAGGGGTCGGCTACACCTTC
TRBJ2-6	TRBV11-2	-	-	CASSLGAGAGANVLTF	TGTGCCAGCAGCTTAGGGGCCGGGGCTGGGGCCAACGTCCTGACTTTC
TRBJ2-7	TRBV7-2	-	TRBD1	CASSLAGTGSYEQYF	TGTGCCAGCAGCTTGGCCGGGACAGGGAGCTACGAGCAGTACTTC
TRBJ2-5	TRBV29-1	-	TRBD1	CSVEGTGGRETQYF	TGCAGCGTTGAGGGGACAGGGGGCCGGGAGACCCAGTACTTC
TRBJ1-4	TRBV30	-	-	CAWGQTGQLFF	TGTGCCTGGGGCCAGACAGGCCAACTGTTTTTT
TRBJ2-1	TRBV27	-	TRBD2	CASGTSLESNEQFF	TGTGCCAGCGGGACTAGCCTGGAATCCAATGAGCAGTTCTTC